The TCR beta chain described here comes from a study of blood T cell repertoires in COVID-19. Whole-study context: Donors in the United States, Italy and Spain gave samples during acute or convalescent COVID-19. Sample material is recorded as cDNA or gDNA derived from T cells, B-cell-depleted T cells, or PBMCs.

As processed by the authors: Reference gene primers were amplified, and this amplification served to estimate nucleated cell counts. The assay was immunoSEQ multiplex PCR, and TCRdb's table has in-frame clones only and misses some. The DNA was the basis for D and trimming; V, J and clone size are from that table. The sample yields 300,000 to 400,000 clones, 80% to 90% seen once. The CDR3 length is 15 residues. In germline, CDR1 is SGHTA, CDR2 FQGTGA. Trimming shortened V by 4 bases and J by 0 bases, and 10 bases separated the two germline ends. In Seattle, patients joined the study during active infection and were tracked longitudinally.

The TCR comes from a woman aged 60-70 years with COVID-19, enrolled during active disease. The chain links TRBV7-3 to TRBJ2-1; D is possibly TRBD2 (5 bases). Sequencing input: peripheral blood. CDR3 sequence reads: CASSSGLNSYNEQFF. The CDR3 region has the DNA TGTGCCAGCAGCTCCGGACTGAACTCCTACAATGAGCAGTTCTTC.